A selection of T cell receptor beta chains follows, all from one sample in a study of cytomegalovirus exposure and HLA in healthy donors. The assay was immunoSEQ multiplex PCR, and TCRdb's table has in-frame clones only and misses some. The sample lists some 120,000 clones, around two thirds occurring once. The sequencing sample was made of PBMCs. The receptor set was obtained from a man aged 55 to 70 in good health and CMV-seropositive. Both conserved end residues are trimmed from each CDR3. For some rows the clone size is stated as once, few or many, or as a class when expanded; others skip it.

cdr3_aa | v_call | clone_size | j_call
ASSLASGALKTQY | TRBV7-2 | - | TRBJ2-5
ASSLRGSGAKNIQY | TRBV27 | - | TRBJ2-4
ASRSGGGSYEQY | TRBV7-9 | - | TRBJ2-7
SGSRGKGEKLF | TRBV29-1 | - | TRBJ1-4
ASTQGARPGELF | TRBV2 | once | TRBJ2-2
SASGDNEQF | TRBV20-1 | - | TRBJ2-1
ASSWDWDSPLH | TRBV5-4 | - | TRBJ1-6
ASSVAGGSGLSDTQY | TRBV9 | - | TRBJ2-3
ASSPRTGDSPRWTGELF | TRBV28 | once | TRBJ2-2
ASSVGVRGLF | TRBV2 | - | TRBJ1-4
ASSVGERGHTDTQY | TRBV9 | few | TRBJ2-3
ASRDRGRGKETQY | TRBV19 | - | TRBJ2-5
ASSEGAIAQETQY | TRBV6-1 | - | TRBJ2-5
ASSLDAGGYEQY | TRBV7-9 | - | TRBJ2-7
ASSSGSRGQGTEAF | TRBV6-5 | - | TRBJ1-1
ASSYSRVHSGNTIY | TRBV6-5 | - | TRBJ1-3
ASGLASYNEQF | TRBV30 | - | TRBJ2-1
ASARLGSLYEQY | TRBV2 | - | TRBJ2-7
ASSQGLAGNNEQF | TRBV14 | - | TRBJ2-1
ASSDLASGSYNEQF | TRBV6-1 | - | TRBJ2-1
ASSVDRVGTETQY | TRBV9 | once | TRBJ2-5
ASRQGPISYGYT | TRBV6-1 | - | TRBJ1-2
ASSASLRGTGGYT | TRBV25-1 | - | TRBJ1-2
ASSLEGLAGETQY | TRBV7-2 | - | TRBJ2-5
ASSSPGTGVYEQY | TRBV5-6 | - | TRBJ2-7
ASSFSPGTEAF | TRBV9 | - | TRBJ1-1
ASSQERERNEQY | TRBV4-1 | - | TRBJ2-7